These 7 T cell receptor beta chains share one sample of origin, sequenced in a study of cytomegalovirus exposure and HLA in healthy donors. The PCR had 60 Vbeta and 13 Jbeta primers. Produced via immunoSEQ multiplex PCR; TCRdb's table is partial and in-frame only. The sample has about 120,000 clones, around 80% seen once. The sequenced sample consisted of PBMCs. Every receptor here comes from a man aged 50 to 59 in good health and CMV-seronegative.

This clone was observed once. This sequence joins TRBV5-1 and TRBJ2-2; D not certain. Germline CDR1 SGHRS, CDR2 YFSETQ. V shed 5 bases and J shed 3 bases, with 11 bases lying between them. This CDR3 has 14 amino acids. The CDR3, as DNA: TGCGCCAGCAGACAGATCAGAGACACCGGGGAGCTGTTTTTT. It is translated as CASRQIRDTGELFF.

This CDR3 reads CASSLRRGRDEQYF. The CDR3 DNA follows: TGTGCCAGCAGCTTGAGGCGGGGGCGGGACGAGCAGTACTTC. V and J are TRBV7-2 and TRBJ2-7, with a possible D match to TRBD2 (7 bases). V was trimmed by 3 bases and J by 5 bases, leaving 14 bases between them. CDR3 length equals 14 residues. Looked up from germline, CDR1 is SGHTA and CDR2 is FQGNSA.

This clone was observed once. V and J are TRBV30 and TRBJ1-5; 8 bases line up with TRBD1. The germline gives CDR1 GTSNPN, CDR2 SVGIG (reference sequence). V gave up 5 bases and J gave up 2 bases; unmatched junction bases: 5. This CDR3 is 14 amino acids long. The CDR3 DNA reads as TGTGCCTGGGGACAGGGAATTGGCAATCAGCCCCAGCATTTT. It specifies CAWGQGIGNQPQHF.

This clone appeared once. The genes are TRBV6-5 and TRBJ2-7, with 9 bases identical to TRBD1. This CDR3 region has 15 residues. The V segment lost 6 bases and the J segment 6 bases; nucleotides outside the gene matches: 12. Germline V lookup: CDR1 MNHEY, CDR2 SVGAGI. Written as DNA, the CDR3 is TGTGCCAGCAGGCGGGGAGGGACAGGGACCTTCGAGCAGTACTTC. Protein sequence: CASRRGGTGTFEQYF.

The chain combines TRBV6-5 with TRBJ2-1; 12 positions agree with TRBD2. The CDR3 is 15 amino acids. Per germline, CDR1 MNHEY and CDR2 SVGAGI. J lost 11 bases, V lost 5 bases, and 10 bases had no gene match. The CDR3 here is CASSPGLAGSGKQFF. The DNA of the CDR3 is TGTGCCAGCAGTCCTGGACTAGCGGGATCCGGTAAGCAGTTCTTC.

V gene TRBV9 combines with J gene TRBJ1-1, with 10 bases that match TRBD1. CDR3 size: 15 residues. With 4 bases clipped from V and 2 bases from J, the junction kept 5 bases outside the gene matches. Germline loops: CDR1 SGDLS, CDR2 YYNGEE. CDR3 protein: CASSPRDRGNTEAFF. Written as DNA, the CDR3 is TGTGCCAGCAGCCCCCGGGACAGGGGTAACACTGAAGCTTTCTTT.

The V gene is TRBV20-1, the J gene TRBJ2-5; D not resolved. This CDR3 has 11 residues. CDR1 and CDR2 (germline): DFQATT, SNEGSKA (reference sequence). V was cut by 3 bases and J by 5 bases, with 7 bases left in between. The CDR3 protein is CSASLLETQYF. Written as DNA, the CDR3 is TGCAGTGCTAGCCTTTTGGAGACCCAGTACTTC.